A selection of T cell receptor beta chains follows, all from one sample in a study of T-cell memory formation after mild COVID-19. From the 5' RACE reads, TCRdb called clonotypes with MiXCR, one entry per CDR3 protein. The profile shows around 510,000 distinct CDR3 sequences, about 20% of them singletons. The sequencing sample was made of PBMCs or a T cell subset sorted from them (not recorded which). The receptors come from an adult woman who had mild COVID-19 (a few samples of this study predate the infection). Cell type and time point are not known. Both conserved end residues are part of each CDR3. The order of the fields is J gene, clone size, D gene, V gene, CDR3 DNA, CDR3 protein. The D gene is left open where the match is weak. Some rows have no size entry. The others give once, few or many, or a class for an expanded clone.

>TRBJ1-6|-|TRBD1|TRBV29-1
TGCAGCGTTGGGGGACAGGCTAATTCACCCCTCCACTTT
CSVGGQANSPLHF
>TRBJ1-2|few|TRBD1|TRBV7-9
TGTGCCAGCAGGAGGACAGGACGCTATGGCTACACCTTC
CASRRTGRYGYTF
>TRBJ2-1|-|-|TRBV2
TGTGCCAGCCAACGGGACTTAAGCTCCTACAATGAGCAGTTCTTC
CASQRDLSSYNEQFF
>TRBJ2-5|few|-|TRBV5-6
TGTGCCAGCAGCCCCACCGAGTTTGGTGCTGAGACCCAGTACTTC
CASSPTEFGAETQYF
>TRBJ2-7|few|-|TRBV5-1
TGCGCCAGCAGTCCCGACCTTGGCTACGAGCAGTACTTC
CASSPDLGYEQYF
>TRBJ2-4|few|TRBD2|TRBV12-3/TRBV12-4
TGTGCCAGCAGCGACAACCTTGGGGGGGGTCTAGCCAAAAACATTCAGTACTTC
CASSDNLGGGLAKNIQYF
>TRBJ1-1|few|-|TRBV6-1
TGTGCCAGCAGTGGACAGATAATGAACACTGAAGCTTTCTTT
CASSGQIMNTEAFF
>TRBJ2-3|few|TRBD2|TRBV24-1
TGTGCCACCAGTGACCAGGGACTAGCGGGAGGGGGCACAGATACGCAGTATTTT
CATSDQGLAGGGTDTQYF
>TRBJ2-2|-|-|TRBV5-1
TGCGCCAGCAGCTCCGGACGGACAGCGAACACCGGGGAGCTGTTTTTT
CASSSGRTANTGELFF
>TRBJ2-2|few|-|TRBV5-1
TGCGCCAGCAGCTTGGTACAGGGTGGCACCGGGGAGCTGTTTTTT
CASSLVQGGTGELFF
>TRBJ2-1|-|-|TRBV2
TGTGCCAGCAGTGGTCTAGCGTTATACAATGAGCAGTTCTTC
CASSGLALYNEQFF
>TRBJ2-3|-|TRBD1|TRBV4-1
TGCGCCAGCAGCCTCCGGACAGGGCCGGCCACAGATACGCAGTATTTT
CASSLRTGPATDTQYF
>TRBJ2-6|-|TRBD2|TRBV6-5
TGTGCCAGCAAAGAACTAGCGGGAGTTTCTGGGGCCAACGTCCTGACTTTC
CASKELAGVSGANVLTF
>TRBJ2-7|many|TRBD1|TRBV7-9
TGTGCCAGCAGTCCAGGGGGCACATACGAGCAGTACTTC
CASSPGGTYEQYF
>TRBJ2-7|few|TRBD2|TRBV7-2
TGTGCCAGCAGCGCTAGACTAGCGGGAGGGTCTAGGGGATTC
CASSARLAGGSRGF
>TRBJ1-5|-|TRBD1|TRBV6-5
TGTACCAGCAGTTACGGGACAGGGATTGAGCCCCAGCATTTT
CTSSYGTGIEPQHF
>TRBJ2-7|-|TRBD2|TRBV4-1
TGCGCCAGCAGCCAACGGTACGATAGCGGGTCCTCCTACGAGCAGTACTTC
CASSQRYDSGSSYEQYF
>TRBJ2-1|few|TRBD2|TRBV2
TGTGCCAGCAGTGTCCCGCTTAATAGCGGGGGGTCAGACAATGAGCAGTTCTTC
CASSVPLNSGGSDNEQFF
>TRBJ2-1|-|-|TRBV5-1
TGCGCCAGCAGCTTGAGTAGCGGAAAGTGGGATGAGCAGTTCTTC
CASSLSSGKWDEQFF
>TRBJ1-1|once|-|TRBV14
TGTGCCAGCAGCCAAGACCCGGTACGGCAGGCTAGAGCTTTCTTT
CASSQDPVRQARAFF
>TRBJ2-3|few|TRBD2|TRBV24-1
TGTGCCACCGGGCCAGCGGGGGACACAGATACGCAGTATTTT
CATGPAGDTDTQYF
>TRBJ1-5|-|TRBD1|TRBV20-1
TGCAGTGCTAGCTCCACGGACAGGAGGAGCAATCAGCCCCAGCATTTT
CSASSTDRRSNQPQHF
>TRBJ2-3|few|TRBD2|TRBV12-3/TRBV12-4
TGTGCCAGCAGAAATCTAGCGGTTAGCACAGATACGCAGTATTTT
CASRNLAVSTDTQYF
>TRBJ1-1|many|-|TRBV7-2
TGTGCCAGCAGCTTATACAGGGATTGGGCTTTCTTT
CASSLYRDWAFF
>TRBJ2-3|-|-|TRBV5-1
TGCGCCAGCAGCTTGTTTGGGAGAGCAGGCACAGATACGCAGTATTTT
CASSLFGRAGTDTQYF
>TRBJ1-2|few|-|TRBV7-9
TGTGCCAGCAGCTCGACAGCGTATGGCTACACCTTC
CASSSTAYGYTF